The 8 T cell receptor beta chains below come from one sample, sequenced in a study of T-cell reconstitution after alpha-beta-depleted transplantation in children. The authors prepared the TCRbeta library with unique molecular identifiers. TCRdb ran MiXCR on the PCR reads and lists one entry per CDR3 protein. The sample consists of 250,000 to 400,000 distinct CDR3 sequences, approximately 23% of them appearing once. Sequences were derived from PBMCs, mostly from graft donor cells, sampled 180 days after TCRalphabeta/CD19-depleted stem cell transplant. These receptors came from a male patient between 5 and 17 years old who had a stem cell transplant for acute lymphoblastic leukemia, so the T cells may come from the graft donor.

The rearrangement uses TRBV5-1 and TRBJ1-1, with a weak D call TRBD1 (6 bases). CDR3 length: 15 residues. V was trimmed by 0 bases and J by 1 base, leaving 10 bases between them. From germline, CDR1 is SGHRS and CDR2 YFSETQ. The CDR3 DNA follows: TGCGCCAGCAGCTTGGCAGGGGTGAGGAACACTGAAGCTTTCTTT. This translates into CASSLAGVRNTEAFF.

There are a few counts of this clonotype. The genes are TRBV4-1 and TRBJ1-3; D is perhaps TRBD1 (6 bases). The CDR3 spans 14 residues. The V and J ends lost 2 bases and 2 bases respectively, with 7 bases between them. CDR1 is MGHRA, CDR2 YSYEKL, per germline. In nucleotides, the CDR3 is TGCGCCAGCAGCCAACCAGGGGCTGGAAACACCATATATTTT. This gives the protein CASSQPGAGNTIYF.

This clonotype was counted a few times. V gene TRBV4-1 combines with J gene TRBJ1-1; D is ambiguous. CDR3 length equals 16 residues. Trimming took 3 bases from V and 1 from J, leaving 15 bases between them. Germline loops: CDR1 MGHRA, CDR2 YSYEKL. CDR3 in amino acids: CASSHSKMGKNTEAFF. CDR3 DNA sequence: TGCGCCAGCAGCCACAGTAAGATGGGAAAGAACACTGAAGCTTTCTTT.

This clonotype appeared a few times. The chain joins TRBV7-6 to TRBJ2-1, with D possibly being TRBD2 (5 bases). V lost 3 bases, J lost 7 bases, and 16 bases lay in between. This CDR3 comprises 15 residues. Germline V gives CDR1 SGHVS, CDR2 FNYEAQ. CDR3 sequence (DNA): TGTGCCAGCAGCTTGACGCGGGCCTATGGGAATGAGCAGTTCTTC. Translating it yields CASSLTRAYGNEQFF.

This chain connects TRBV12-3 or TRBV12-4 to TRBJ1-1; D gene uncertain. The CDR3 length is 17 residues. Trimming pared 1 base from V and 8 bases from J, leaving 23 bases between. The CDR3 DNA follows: TGTGCCAGCAGTTTAGGCCATTGGCACAAGGGTGACTCCGAAGCTTTCTTT. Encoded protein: CASSLGHWHKGDSEAFF.

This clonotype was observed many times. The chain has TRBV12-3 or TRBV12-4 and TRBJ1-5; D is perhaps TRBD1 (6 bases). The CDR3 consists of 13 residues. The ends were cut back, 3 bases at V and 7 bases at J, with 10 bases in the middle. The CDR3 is CASSLGGYQPQHF. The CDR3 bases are TGTGCCAGCAGTTTGGGGGGCTACCAGCCCCAGCATTTT.

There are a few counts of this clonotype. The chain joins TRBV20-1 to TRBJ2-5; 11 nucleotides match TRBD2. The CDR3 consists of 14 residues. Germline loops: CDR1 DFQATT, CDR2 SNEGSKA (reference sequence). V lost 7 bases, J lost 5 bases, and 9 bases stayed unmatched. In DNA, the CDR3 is TGCAGTGTGATTAGCGGGAGGGCAGGGGAGACCCAGTACTTC. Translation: CSVISGRAGETQYF.

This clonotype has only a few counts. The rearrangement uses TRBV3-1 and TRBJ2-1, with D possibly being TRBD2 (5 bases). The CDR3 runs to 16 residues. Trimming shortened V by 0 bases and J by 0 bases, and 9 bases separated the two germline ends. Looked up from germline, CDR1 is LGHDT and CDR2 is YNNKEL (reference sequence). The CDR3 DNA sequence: TGTGCCAGCAGCCAAGATCTCAGCGGCTCCTACAATGAGCAGTTCTTC. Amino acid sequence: CASSQDLSGSYNEQFF.